This T cell receptor (beta chain) derives from a study of cytomegalovirus exposure and HLA in healthy donors. Both 60 Vbeta primers and 13 Jbeta primers went into the PCR. The protocol was immunoSEQ multiplex PCR, while the TCRdb copy is restricted to in-frame clones and leaves out a portion. The data contain 200,000 to 250,000 clones, 77% of them singletons. The germline gives CDR1 MNHNY, CDR2 SVGAGI (reference sequence). The ends lost 0 bases at V and 5 bases at J; junction bases unmatched: 4. This CDR3 has 15 residues. General study results and limits: A previous analysis found most TCR beta V segments productive roughly 90% or roughly 30% of the time. Most TCR sequences showed up rarely, but some public TCRs showed up in many donors.

As concerns this clone: The antigen is unknown.

The sequenced material came from PBMCs. The chain links TRBV6-6 to TRBJ1-1; 9 positions match TRBD1. The clonotype was recovered from a woman aged 55-75 years in good health and CMV-seropositive. The CDR3: CASSYSQGARTEAFF. CDR3 DNA sequence: TGTGCCAGCAGTTACTCACAGGGGGCGAGGACTGAAGCTTTCTTT.